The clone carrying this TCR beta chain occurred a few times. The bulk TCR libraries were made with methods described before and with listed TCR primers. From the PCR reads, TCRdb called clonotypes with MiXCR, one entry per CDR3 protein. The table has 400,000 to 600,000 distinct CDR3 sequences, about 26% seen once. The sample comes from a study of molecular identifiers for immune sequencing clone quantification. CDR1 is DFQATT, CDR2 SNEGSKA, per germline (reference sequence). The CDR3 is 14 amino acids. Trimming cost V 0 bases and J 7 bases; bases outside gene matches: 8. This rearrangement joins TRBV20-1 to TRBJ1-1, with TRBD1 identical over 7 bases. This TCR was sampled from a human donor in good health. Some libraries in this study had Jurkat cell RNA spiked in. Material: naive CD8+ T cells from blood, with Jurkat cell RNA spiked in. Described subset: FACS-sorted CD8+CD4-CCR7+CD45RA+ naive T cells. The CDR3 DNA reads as TGCAGTGCTAGAGACCCCGACAGGGCAGATGAAGCTTTCTTT. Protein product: CSARDPDRADEAFF.